These 3 T cell receptor beta chains were all obtained from the same sample, sequenced in a study of blood T cell repertoires in COVID-19. This table comes from immunoSEQ multiplex PCR, and its TCRdb copy is limited to in-frame clones, with some not included. This sample has about 110,000 clones; less than 85% occur once, and the top ten carry about 13%. Sequencing was done on a sample of peripheral blood. These receptors all come from a human donor in a cohort sampled during active COVID-19.

The chain couples TRBV9 to TRBJ1-3; D not certain. Trimming shortened V by 2 bases and J by 7 bases, and 10 bases separated the two germline ends. The CDR3 sequence is 13 residues long. Germline assignment: CDR1 SGDLS and CDR2 YYNGEE. Written as DNA, the CDR3 is TGTGCCAGCAGCGTGGAGTCGAGGAACACCATATATTTT. Amino acid sequence: CASSVESRNTIYF.

In this sample, this clone turned up once. V gene TRBV19 combines with J gene TRBJ2-5; D is uncertain. V lost 3 bases to trimming and J lost 4 bases, with 9 bases between them. Germline assignment: CDR1 LNHDA and CDR2 SQIVND (reference sequence). The CDR3 contains 13 residues. The CDR3 nucleotides are TGTGCCAGTAGTATCGAGCTCCGAGAGACCCAGTACTTC. Protein: CASSIELRETQYF.

The V gene is TRBV10-3, the J gene TRBJ2-3, with a possible D match to TRBD2 (6 bases). This CDR3 region has 14 residues. Germline CDR1 ENHRY, CDR2 SYGVKD. The V gene lost 9 bases and the J gene lost 5 bases, with 18 bases spanning the gap. The CDR3 is CAMRDSRTGDTQYF. CDR3 DNA sequence: TGTGCCATGAGGGACTCTCGGACGGGAGATACGCAGTATTTT.